This TCR beta chain originates from a study of shared clonotypes between healthy human individuals. CD8 cells regarded as naive lacked CD45RO, were positively chosen for CCR7, and omitted terminally differentiated effector memory CD45RA+ cells. This table comes from immunoSEQ multiplex PCR, and its TCRdb copy is limited to in-frame clones, with some not included. The sample gives around 2,000,000 clones, roughly 91% of which show up once; under 2% is in the top ten. Study-wide results and limits: About 5% was the fraction of naive CD4 clonotypes found shared across a few donors.

To note about this clone: Its antigen is currently unknown.

Sequencing was performed on naive CD8+ T cells from PBMCs. The source is a man between 18 and 35 years old in good health. Some clones in this sample may be carry-over from other donors' samples.

CDR3: CASRQDLYEQYF. For the CDR3, the DNA is TGTGCCAGCAGACAGGACTTATACGAGCAGTACTTC. This chain links TRBV5-6 with TRBJ2-7; D possibly matches TRBD1 or TRBD2 (5 bases each). The germline V and J ends were trimmed by 5 bases and 4 bases, with 10 bases remaining between them. In germline, CDR1 is SGHDT, CDR2 YYEEEE. CDR3 length: 12 amino acids.